The T cell receptor (beta chain) under discussion was sequenced for a study of PD-L1 blockade in urothelial cancer. Described time point: peripheral blood 6 weeks after treatment start. Germline CDR1 is GTSNPN and CDR2 is SVGIG (reference sequence). The CDR3 has 14 amino acids. After removal of 5 bases from V and 6 bases from J, the junction contained 7 bases not matched to a gene. Assay used: immunoSEQ multiplex PCR; TCRdb lists only in-frame clones, some missing. The table includes approximately 79,000 clones, more than 85% detected once. J is TRBJ1-1 and V is TRBV30; 12 bases match TRBD1. This sample comprised PBMCs, obtained around atezolizumab (anti-PD-L1) treatment. This clonotype originated in a woman aged 80 or over with urothelial cancer. The CDR3 is CAWSGQGAPAEAFF. In nucleotides, the CDR3 is TGTGCCTGGTCGGGACAGGGGGCGCCGGCTGAAGCTTTCTTT.